This entry lists 10 T cell receptor beta chains sequenced from one sample in a study of blood T cell repertoires in COVID-19. This table comes from immunoSEQ multiplex PCR, and its TCRdb copy is limited to in-frame clones, with some not included. The data contain some 180,000 clones, roughly 90% of them singletons. The sequencing sample was made of peripheral blood. These receptors were taken from a man in his forties or fifties with COVID-19, enrolled during active disease.

The chain has TRBV13 and TRBJ2-7; 13 nucleotides align to TRBD2. The CDR3 runs 16 residues. The ends lost 5 bases at V and 0 bases at J; junction bases unmatched: 4. CDR1 PRHDT and CDR2 FYEKMQ come from the germline V gene (reference sequence). The DNA of the CDR3 is TGTGCCAGCAGCGCAAGGACTAGCGGGAGCTCCTACGAGCAGTACTTC. It encodes CASSARTSGSSYEQYF.

The chain couples TRBV5-5 to TRBJ1-1; D unresolved. Trimming cost V 1 base and J 8 bases, with 9 bases left between them. Germline values: CDR1 SGHKS, CDR2 YYEKEE (reference sequence). The CDR3 is 12 residues long. This CDR3 reads CASSLWPGEAFF. The CDR3, as DNA: TGTGCCAGCAGCTTGTGGCCAGGAGAAGCTTTCTTT.

The chain couples TRBV19 to TRBJ2-2; perhaps TRBD1 as D (5 bases). V lost 3 bases to trimming and J lost 7 bases, with 12 bases between them. This CDR3 region has 14 residues. Looked up from germline, CDR1 is LNHDA and CDR2 is SQIVND (reference sequence). CDR3 sequence reads: CASSMGRVYGELFF. CDR3 nucleotides: TGTGCCAGTAGTATGGGCAGGGTATACGGGGAGCTGTTTTTT.

V and J are TRBV28 and TRBJ1-1; TRBD1 agrees at 9 bases. With V trimmed by 2 bases and J by 6 bases, 7 bases remained unmatched. This CDR3 has 15 residues. Germline V gene lookup returns CDR1 MDHEN and CDR2 SYDVKM. The CDR3 DNA reads TGTGCCAGCAGTTTACTCGAACAGGGGGCGGCTGAAGCTTTCTTT. Translated: CASSLLEQGAAEAFF.

CDR3 amino acids: CASSLGQASKEAFF. CDR3 bases: TGTGCCAGCAGCTTGGGGCAGGCAAGCAAAGAAGCTTTCTTT. J is TRBJ1-1 and V is TRBV5-5; D is undetermined. Trimming pared 0 bases from V and 8 bases from J, leaving 14 bases between. In germline, CDR1 is SGHKS, CDR2 YYEKEE (reference sequence). The CDR3 spans 14 residues.

This clone was picked up one time. The V gene is TRBV5-1, the J gene TRBJ2-5, with 13 bases matching TRBD2. The CDR3 totals 15 residues. Germline V lookup: CDR1 SGHRS, CDR2 YFSETQ. With V trimmed by 2 bases and J by 4 bases, 2 bases remained unmatched. The CDR3 bases are TGCGCCAGCAGCTTAACTAGCGGGAGGGGAGAGACCCAGTACTTC. Translated: CASSLTSGRGETQYF.

This CDR3 is CARRESNTGELFF. CDR3 DNA: TGTGCCCGGCGGGAGTCTAACACCGGGGAGCTGTTTTTT. The V gene is TRBV2, the J gene TRBJ2-2; TRBD2 agrees at 7 bases. The CDR3 length is 13 residues. Germline trimming cut 11 bases from V and 2 bases from J; bases unmatched to any gene: 5. Germline CDR1 and CDR2: SNHLY and FYNNEI.

This chain uses TRBV28 with TRBJ1-1; 7 positions match TRBD1. Germline trimming cut 4 bases from V and 1 base from J; bases unmatched to any gene: 3. Per germline, CDR1 MDHEN and CDR2 SYDVKM. This CDR3 spans 14 amino acids. In nucleotides, the CDR3 is TGTGCCAGCAGTTCAGGACAGGCGAACACTGAAGCTTTCTTT. Protein product: CASSSGQANTEAFF.

The chain is built from TRBV6-2 or TRBV6-3 and TRBJ1-5; tentative D call: TRBD1 (5 bases). The germline V and J ends were trimmed by 5 bases and 6 bases, with 14 bases remaining between them. CDR3 size: 14 residues. CDR1 and CDR2 from the germline V gene are MNHEY and SVGEGT. The CDR3 DNA sequence: TGTGCCAGCAGTACGCCGGGGGGTATTCAGCCCCAGCATTTT. Translated, it gives CASSTPGGIQPQHF.

V usage is TRBV11-2 and J usage is TRBJ2-1; 14 nucleotides match TRBD2. CDR1 and CDR2 from the germline V gene are SGHAT and FQNNGV. After removal of 5 bases from V and 8 bases from J, the junction contained 17 bases not matched to a gene. CDR3 length equals 19 residues. The CDR3 region is CASSPHQGLAGAKRDEQFF. The CDR3 DNA sequence: TGTGCCAGCAGCCCGCACCAGGGACTAGCGGGGGCCAAACGAGATGAGCAGTTCTTC.